Here is one T cell receptor (beta chain) with its context. The data belong to a study of blood T cell repertoires in COVID-19. In the study overall: Donors in the United States, Italy and Spain gave samples during acute or convalescent COVID-19.

Original processing methods: Amplified reference gene primers provided the basis for estimating nucleated cell counts. Sequencing was performed with immunoSEQ multiplex PCR; in TCRdb, only in-frame clones are kept and a portion is missing. V and J calls and clone size are copied from that table; D and trimming were computed from the DNA. In the table there are 150,000 to 200,000 clones, over 65% of which are singletons. Germline loops: CDR1 LGHNA, CDR2 YSLEER. CDR3 length equals 16 residues. Trimming cost V 1 base and J 1 base, with 13 bases left between them. The TCR originated in a woman of 80 years or more with acute or convalescent COVID-19. The sequenced material came from peripheral blood. The chain joins TRBV4-3 to TRBJ1-1; perhaps TRBD1 as D (5 bases). The CDR3 loop reads CASSQAPGLRNTEAFF. In DNA, the CDR3 is TGCGCCAGCAGCCAAGCTCCGGGACTCCGGAACACTGAAGCTTTCTTT.